The clone carrying this T cell receptor beta chain has just a few counts. The antigen is unknown. The entry originates in a study of cytomegalovirus exposure and HLA in healthy donors. Germline V lookup: CDR1 MNHEY, CDR2 SVGAGI. V shed 5 bases, J shed 2 bases, and the junction held 7 bases outside the gene matches. This CDR3 is 15 amino acids long. Study observations and caveats: Most observed TCR sequences were rare, whereas some public TCRs were detected in many donors.

It was with 60 Vbeta and 13 Jbeta primers that the PCR ran. Generated by immunoSEQ multiplex PCR, the TCRdb table keeps only in-frame clones and is missing some. The sample has 150,000 to 200,000 clones, around 80% seen once. This TCR was sampled from a woman between 50 and 59 years old in good health and CMV-seronegative. The J gene is TRBJ2-7, the V gene TRBV6-5, with 9 bases fitting TRBD1. The sequenced sample consisted of PBMCs. The CDR3 region has the DNA TGTGCCAGCAGTAACCGGGACAGGGCCACCTACGAGCAGTACTTC. This gives the protein CASSNRDRATYEQYF.